This TCR beta chain was recovered during a study of shared T cell receptors in the human thymus. Trimming took 4 bases from V and 8 from J; bases not matched to a gene: 15. This CDR3 is built from 16 residues. Germline V gene sequence: CDR1 SGDLS, CDR2 YYNGEE. The table came from immunoSEQ multiplex PCR; TCRdb's copy has only in-frame clones and leaves some out. Among 720,000 or so clones listed, approximately 85% were seen once. The same sample was also studied in work on human thymus T cells. As that study records: Infants served as donors; they were healthy and Finnish and were having corrective surgery for congenital heart defects. Corrective cardiac operations yielded the resected thymus tissue. Gene usage for V and J segments appeared biased in thymic and blood repertoires. Overlap was high between thymic repertoires from unrelated individuals, as reported in related research.

This clonotype was sampled from a girl under three years old with a congenital heart defect. The specimen was thymocytes. This chain uses TRBV9 with TRBJ2-1; 7 bases are a match to TRBD2. The CDR3 DNA follows: TGTGCCAGCAGCCCCCAGAGGAACAGCCGGGGGGATGAGCAGTTCTTC. Translated, it gives CASSPQRNSRGDEQFF. Based on the CDR3 plus reference TRBV9 and TRBJ2-1, the full variable domain is DSGVTQTPKHLITATGQRVTLRCSPRSGDLSVYWYQQSLDQGLQFLIQYYNGEERAKGNILERFSAQQFPDLHSELNLSSLELGDSALYFCASSPQRNSRGDEQFFGPGTRLTVL.